The 13 T cell receptor beta chains presented below share a single source sample, sequenced in a study of OX40 agonist ivuxolimab in advanced cancers. Assay used: immunoSEQ multiplex PCR; TCRdb lists only in-frame clones, some missing. The sample contains roughly 77,000 clones, 92% of which appear only once. Sample: CD4+ or CD8+ T cells sorted from blood, taken in a trial of the OX40 agonist ivuxolimab. These receptors were collected from an adult with an advanced solid tumor such as melanoma, head and neck, liver or kidney cancer.

V gene TRBV7-8 combines with J gene TRBJ2-7; the D call may be TRBD1 or TRBD2 (5 bases each). Germline CDR1 reads SGHVS; CDR2 reads FQNEAQ. This CDR3 spans 14 amino acids. The V and J ends lost 3 bases and 7 bases respectively, with 16 bases between them. The chain's CDR3 is CASSLGTSLAEQYF. DNA for the CDR3: TGTGCCAGCAGCTTGGGGACCTCTCTGGCGGAGCAGTACTTC.

This chain joins TRBV11-3 and TRBJ2-7, with D perhaps matching TRBD1 (6 bases). The CDR3 has 14 residues. Trimming left V 5 bases short and J 2 bases short, with 13 bases between. Germline values: CDR1 SGHNT, CDR2 YENEEA. CDR3 coding DNA: TGTGCCAGCAGCCCCCGAGACAGGCCCTACGAGCAGTACTTC. Translation gives CASSPRDRPYEQYF. The full variable domain, in which reference TRBV11-3 and TRBJ2-7 provide the parts outside the CDR3, is EAGVVQSPRYKIIEKKQPVAFWCNPISGHNTLYWYLQNLGQGPELLIRYENEEAVDDSQLPKDRFSAERLKGVDSTLKIQPAELGDSAVYLCASSPRDRPYEQYFGPGTRLTVT.

The chain is built from TRBV6-5 and TRBJ2-3; the D call may be TRBD1 or TRBD2 (6 bases each). This CDR3 has 14 amino acids. CDR1 is MNHEY and CDR2 is SVGAGI in the germline V gene. Deletions cut 7 bases from V and 6 bases from J, with 17 bases between. The CDR3 DNA sequence: TGTGCCAGCACCCCGGGGGCCCTACGGGATACGCAGTATTTT. Protein sequence: CASTPGALRDTQYF.

This clone showed up just a few times. The chain combines TRBV19 with TRBJ2-1; no firm D call. The germline V gene encodes CDR1 LNHDA and CDR2 SQIVND (reference sequence). V was pared by 5 bases and J by 0 bases, with 11 bases between. The CDR3 consists of 15 residues. CDR3 nucleotide sequence: TGTGCCAGTAGTGTGGAGAGTGACTCCTACAATGAGCAGTTCTTC. This translates into CASSVESDSYNEQFF.

This sequence joins TRBV19 and TRBJ1-4; possibly TRBD1 for D (5 bases). The CDR3 runs to 15 residues. Trimming shortened V by 5 bases and J by 8 bases, and 18 bases separated the two germline ends. In germline, CDR1 is LNHDA, CDR2 SQIVND (reference sequence). The CDR3 protein is CASSPIRELREKLFF. The CDR3 DNA is TGTGCCAGTAGTCCCATCAGGGAGCTACGGGAAAAACTGTTTTTT.

The rearrangement uses TRBV6-5 and TRBJ2-7; 7 bases map to TRBD1. Germline V CDR1 and CDR2: MNHEY, SVGAGI. V gave up 6 bases and J gave up 6 bases; unmatched junction bases: 11. There are 14 residues in the CDR3. The CDR3, as DNA: TGTGCCAGCAGGACAGTCTCCGGACAGGTCGAGCAGTACTTC. Its translation is CASRTVSGQVEQYF.

This sequence joins TRBV5-1 and TRBJ2-3, with a possible D match to TRBD1 (6 bases). V lost 1 base, J lost 2 bases, and 8 bases lay in between. The CDR3 spans 14 residues. Germline V gene data show CDR1 as SGHRS and CDR2 as YFSETQ. In nucleotides, the CDR3 is TGCGCCAGCAGCTTGACAGGGCTCACAGATACGCAGTATTTT. Protein sequence: CASSLTGLTDTQYF.

This chain links TRBV7-9 with TRBJ2-7, with 7 nucleotides matching TRBD2. The CDR3 spans 14 residues. V gave up 5 bases and J gave up 0 bases; unmatched junction bases: 4. Germline V CDR1 and CDR2: SEHNR, FQNEAQ (reference sequence). CDR3 loop: CASSPAGVSYEQYF. DNA of the CDR3: TGTGCCAGCAGCCCCGCGGGGGTCTCCTACGAGCAGTACTTC.

There are a few counts of this clone. The chain links TRBV4-1 to TRBJ1-1, with D unclear. Germline CDR1 is MGHRA and CDR2 is YSYEKL. Trimming pared 5 bases from V and 1 base from J, leaving 5 bases between. The CDR3 contains 12 residues. The CDR3 bases are TGCGCCAGCAGCTGGGGGAACACTGAAGCTTTCTTT. Its translation: CASSWGNTEAFF.

The genes are TRBV9 and TRBJ2-2; D possibly matches TRBD1 or TRBD2 (6 bases each). The CDR3 consists of 15 residues. V lost 0 bases and J lost 7, with 13 bases in between. Germline values: CDR1 SGDLS, CDR2 YYNGEE. The CDR3 region has the DNA TGTGCCAGCAGCGTAGATGGGGGGCCAGTCGGGGAGCTGTTTTTT. Protein sequence: CASSVDGGPVGELFF.

A single count supports this clone. V usage is TRBV30 and J usage is TRBJ2-7, with TRBD1 matching 7 bases. There are 14 residues in the CDR3. Germline-derived CDR1 and CDR2 are GTSNPN and SVGIG (reference sequence). V trimming: 8 bases; J trimming: 5 bases; junction bases outside the gene matches: 15. CDR3: CAVGIADRAHEQYF. The CDR3, as DNA: TGTGCCGTAGGGATCGCAGACAGGGCCCACGAGCAGTACTTC.

The genes are TRBV6-1 and TRBJ1-2; a possible D gene is TRBD1 (5 bases). Germline V CDR1 and CDR2: MNHNS, SASEGT. The length of the CDR3 is 15 residues. Trimming removed 7 bases at V and 3 bases at J, with 18 bases between. The CDR3 sequence is CASTVLGPADYGYTF. The DNA of the CDR3 is TGTGCCAGCACCGTTTTGGGACCGGCGGACTATGGCTACACCTTC.

V gene TRBV6-4 combines with J gene TRBJ2-5; TRBD2 matches at 13 bases. The CDR3 consists of 15 residues. Germline CDR1 reads MRHNA; CDR2 reads SNTAGT. The V and J ends lost 10 bases and 7 bases, in that order; junction bases with no gene match: 12. CDR3 sequence (DNA): TGTGCCACATCAACTAGCGGGGGGGCCCGGGGGACCCAGTACTTC. This translates into CATSTSGGARGTQYF.